The next 30 T cell receptor beta chains were all read from a single sample in a study of OX40 agonist ivuxolimab in advanced cancers. Repertoires were generated with immunoSEQ multiplex PCR, while TCRdb's copy carries only in-frame clones and drops some. In the table there are roughly 67,000 clones, 85% to 95% of which are singletons. Sequences were derived from CD4+ or CD8+ T cells sorted from blood, sampled in a trial of the OX40 agonist ivuxolimab. The receptors stem from an adult with an advanced solid tumor such as melanoma, head and neck, liver or kidney cancer.

The rearrangement uses TRBV7-2 and TRBJ2-7; the match to TRBD2 covers 8 bases. Germline CDR1 and CDR2: SGHTA and FQGNSA. Trimming took 2 bases from V and 3 from J; bases not matched to a gene: 3. The CDR3 contains 14 residues. This CDR3 is CASSLTSGGYEQYF. The CDR3 DNA sequence: TGTGCCAGCAGCTTAACGAGCGGGGGCTACGAGCAGTACTTC.

V is TRBV7-7 and J is TRBJ2-2, with 10 bases that match TRBD1. CDR1 is SSHAT and CDR2 is FNYEAQ in the germline V gene (reference sequence). This CDR3 has 17 residues. The V and J ends lost 5 bases and 3 bases, in that order; junction bases with no gene match: 9. CDR3 sequence (DNA): TGTGCCAGCAGCACGACCCGGGACAGGGGTGACACCGGGGAGCTGTTTTTT. Translating gives CASSTTRDRGDTGELFF.

The chain joins TRBV6-5 to TRBJ1-1; D might be TRBD1 (6 bases). The CDR3 extends over 13 amino acids. V lost 4 bases and J 6 bases, leaving 12 bases between the germline ends. CDR1 is MNHEY, CDR2 SVGAGI, per germline. The CDR3, as DNA: TGTGCCAGCAGTTTAGGCAGGGGTTCTGAAGCTTTCTTT. Protein product: CASSLGRGSEAFF.

The chain employs TRBV5-4 and TRBJ1-2, with 7 bases that match TRBD1. Per the germline V gene, CDR1 is SGHNT and CDR2 is YYREEE (reference sequence). The CDR3 consists of 14 residues. V was clipped by 0 bases and J by 3 bases; unmatched bases: 2. CDR3 sequence reads: CASSLGQGDYGYTF. The CDR3 DNA follows: TGTGCCAGCAGCTTGGGACAGGGCGACTATGGCTACACCTTC. The variable domain in full, with the rest retrieved from reference TRBV5-4 and TRBJ1-2, is ETGVTQSPTHLIKTRGQQVTLRCSSQSGHNTVSWYQQALGQGPQFIFQYYREEENGRGNFPPRFSGLQFPNYSSELNVNALELDDSALYLCASSLGQGDYGYTFGSGTRLTVV.

This chain connects TRBV7-6 to TRBJ2-3; no clear D gene. V was cut by 1 base and J by 1 base, with 9 bases left in between. Germline loops: CDR1 SGHVS, CDR2 FNYEAQ. This CDR3 has 15 residues. The CDR3 protein is CASSLEVSRTDTQYF. CDR3 nucleotides: TGTGCCAGCAGCTTAGAGGTTTCCCGCACAGATACGCAGTATTTT.

The chain joins TRBV4-2 to TRBJ2-7, with D maybe TRBD1 (5 bases). The V and J ends lost 0 bases and 4 bases respectively, with 13 bases between them. The CDR3 covers 15 residues. Germline V gives CDR1 LGHNA, CDR2 YNFKEQ. This CDR3 reads CASSQEETAVYEQYF. The CDR3 DNA reads as TGTGCCAGCAGCCAAGAAGAGACAGCAGTGTACGAGCAGTACTTC.

This chain links TRBV11-2 with TRBJ1-3, with D unclear. Germline CDR1 SGHAT, CDR2 FQNNGV. The CDR3 loop spans 15 amino acids. The V end lost 4 bases, the J end lost 0 bases, and 10 bases lay between the germline ends. CDR3 in amino acids: CASSSGPSSGNTIYF. CDR3 nucleotide sequence: TGTGCCAGCAGCTCTGGACCCAGCTCTGGAAACACCATATATTTT.

The chain carries TRBV5-1 and TRBJ1-1; 9 bases line up with TRBD1. The CDR3 is 15 amino acids. Germline V gene data show CDR1 as SGHRS and CDR2 as YFSETQ. Germline trimming cut 1 base from V and 5 bases from J; bases unmatched to any gene: 6. The CDR3 reads CASSLYVGTGTEAFF. The CDR3 DNA reads TGCGCCAGCAGCTTGTATGTTGGGACAGGGACTGAAGCTTTCTTT.

The J gene is TRBJ2-1, the V gene TRBV6-1; perhaps TRBD2 as D (6 bases). From germline, CDR1 is MNHNS and CDR2 SASEGT. This CDR3 region has 15 residues. The V end was cut by 1 base, the J end by 9 bases, with 16 bases between. The CDR3 protein is CASSEGDGGVGEQFF. CDR3 nucleotides: TGTGCCAGCAGTGAAGGCGACGGAGGGGTGGGTGAGCAGTTCTTC.

The genes are TRBV5-6 and TRBJ2-1; 12 positions agree with TRBD2. V gave up 2 bases and J gave up 5 bases; unmatched junction bases: 8. Germline CDR1 is SGHDT and CDR2 is YYEEEE. The CDR3 consists of 17 residues. CDR3 protein: CASSLRLAGESHNEQFF. The CDR3 DNA is TGTGCCAGCAGCTTACGACTAGCGGGGGAATCCCACAATGAGCAGTTCTTC.

V is TRBV30 and J is TRBJ1-1; no firm D call. CDR3 length equals 13 residues. From germline, CDR1 is GTSNPN and CDR2 SVGIG (reference sequence). The ends were cut back, 2 bases at V and 0 bases at J, with 7 bases in the middle. The CDR3 DNA sequence: TGTGCCTGGAGTAGGACGGTGAACACTGAAGCTTTCTTT. Translated: CAWSRTVNTEAFF.

The rearrangement uses TRBV9 and TRBJ2-3; TRBD1 aligns across 7 bases. The germline V gene has CDR1 SGDLS and CDR2 YYNGEE. The CDR3 spans 14 residues. V shed 0 bases and J 4 bases; nucleotides not matched to a gene: 2. The CDR3 reads CASSVEGAPDTQYF. The CDR3 DNA sequence: TGTGCCAGCAGCGTAGAGGGGGCCCCAGATACGCAGTATTTT.

This clone was counted only a few times. V is TRBV19 and J is TRBJ1-1; 7 positions agree with TRBD1. CDR1 is LNHDA, CDR2 SQIVND, per germline (reference sequence). Unmatched junction bases numbered 2, after V lost 5 bases and J lost 2 bases. The CDR3 spans 13 residues. The CDR3 reads CASSRQGNTEAFF. Here the CDR3 DNA reads TGTGCCAGTAGTCGACAGGGCAACACTGAAGCTTTCTTT.

This sequence joins TRBV28 and TRBJ2-5; TRBD2 matches 7 bases. The CDR3 loop spans 13 amino acids. V shed 6 bases and J 4 bases; nucleotides not matched to a gene: 5. Per germline, CDR1 MDHEN and CDR2 SYDVKM. CDR3 region: CASSLTGGETQYF. CDR3 nucleotide sequence: TGTGCCAGCAGCCTAACGGGAGGAGAGACCCAGTACTTC.

The chain has TRBV6-5 and TRBJ2-7; D tentatively fits TRBD1 or TRBD2 (6 bases each). The germline gives CDR1 MNHEY, CDR2 SVGAGI. Trimming removed 4 bases at V and 0 bases at J, with 10 bases between. CDR3 length: 14 amino acids. The CDR3 DNA follows: TGTGCCAGCAGTTGGGGGGCAGACTCCTACGAGCAGTACTTC. The encoded protein is CASSWGADSYEQYF.

This clone was detected only a few times. The chain recombines TRBV5-1 with TRBJ1-2; D call uncertain. CDR3 length: 11 amino acids. The V end lost 0 bases, the J end lost 7 bases, and 4 bases lay between the germline ends. Germline V CDR1 and CDR2: SGHRS, YFSETQ. The CDR3 loop is CASSLGGGYTF. As DNA, the CDR3 is TGCGCCAGCAGCTTGGGGGGTGGCTACACCTTC.

The chain combines TRBV27 with TRBJ2-1; TRBD2 agrees at 8 bases. CDR3 length: 14 residues. Trimming removed 7 bases from V and 5 bases from J; junction bases left unmatched: 7. Germline V gives CDR1 MNHEY, CDR2 SMNVEV (reference sequence). The CDR3 region is CASTLSGSNNEQFF. DNA of the CDR3: TGTGCCAGCACCTTGAGCGGGAGTAACAATGAGCAGTTCTTC.

This clone showed up just a few times. The rearrangement joins TRBV18 to TRBJ2-7; D not certain. Trimming removed 0 bases from V and 0 bases from J, with 3 bases in between. The germline V gene has CDR1 KGHSH and CDR2 LQKENI. The CDR3 runs to 13 residues. The CDR3 DNA is TGTGCCAGCTCACCACCTAGCTCCTACGAGCAGTACTTC. Protein product: CASSPPSSYEQYF.

The chain recombines TRBV4-1 with TRBJ1-1, with TRBD1 matching 9 bases. The CDR3 contains 16 residues. Trimming took 0 bases from V and 5 from J; bases not matched to a gene: 7. Germline V gene lookup returns CDR1 MGHRA and CDR2 YSYEKL. The DNA for the CDR3 is TGCGCCAGCAGCCAAGATAGTTTGGGACAGGGTACTGAAGCTTTCTTT. Its translation: CASSQDSLGQGTEAFF.

This clone was recorded once. V gene TRBV5-1 combines with J gene TRBJ2-7; 11 positions agree with TRBD2. This CDR3 comprises 19 residues. CDR1 and CDR2 from the germline V gene are SGHRS and YFSETQ. V gave up 0 bases and J gave up 4 bases; unmatched junction bases: 15. The CDR3: CASSLGLAGPANGAYEQYF. CDR3 nucleotide sequence: TGCGCCAGCAGCTTGGGACTAGCGGGACCCGCGAATGGAGCATACGAGCAGTACTTC.

The V gene is TRBV15, the J gene TRBJ2-7; no definite D call. Looked up from germline, CDR1 is LNHNV and CDR2 is YYDKDF (reference sequence). Trimming cost V 1 base and J 0 bases, with 7 bases left between them. The CDR3 contains 14 residues. This CDR3 reads CATSRGIASYEQYF. CDR3 DNA sequence: TGTGCCACCAGCAGAGGAATAGCCTCCTACGAGCAGTACTTC.

V usage is TRBV5-1 and J usage is TRBJ2-7, with D perhaps given as TRBD1 or TRBD2 (6 bases each). Germline CDR1 SGHRS, CDR2 YFSETQ. The CDR3 runs 14 residues. V gave up 3 bases and J gave up 2 bases, with 12 bases separating them. CDR3 loop: CASSSHREAYEQYF. CDR3 in DNA: TGCGCCAGCAGCTCGCACAGGGAGGCCTACGAGCAGTACTTC.

The chain combines TRBV10-3 with TRBJ2-3, with D perhaps assigned TRBD1 or TRBD2 (6 bases each). This CDR3 has 17 amino acids. V was cut by 7 bases and J by 0 bases, with 20 bases left in between. CDR1 and CDR2 (germline): ENHRY, SYGVKD. CDR3 nucleotides: TGTGCCATCAAGGGGGGTGTTTTGAGTACTAGCACAGATACGCAGTATTTT. Translation: CAIKGGVLSTSTDTQYF.

This chain joins TRBV5-1 and TRBJ2-2, with 9 bases matching TRBD1. The junction had 15 bases not matched to a gene; V was cut back by 7 bases and J by 5 bases. Germline V gene lookup returns CDR1 SGHRS and CDR2 YFSETQ. The CDR3 runs 17 residues. The CDR3 DNA is TGCGCCAGCCGCGGAAGCTGGACAGGGGAGGGAACCGGGGAGCTGTTTTTT. Protein sequence: CASRGSWTGEGTGELFF. The whole variable domain, remainder taken from reference TRBV5-1 and TRBJ2-2, is KAGVTQTPRYLIKTRGQQVTLSCSPISGHRSVSWYQQTPGQGLQFLFEYFSETQRNKGNFPGRFSGRQFSNSRSEMNVSTLELGDSALYLCASRGSWTGEGTGELFFGEGSRLTVL.

The chain joins TRBV7-3 to TRBJ1-1; TRBD1 is a possible D gene (6 bases). With 5 bases removed from V and 1 base from J, the gap between germline ends came to 17 bases. Looked up from germline, CDR1 is SGHTA and CDR2 is FQGTGA. The CDR3 length is 16 residues. As DNA, the CDR3 is TGTGCCAGCAGCACTGATCCGGGACACGGGAACACTGAAGCTTTCTTT. Its protein is CASSTDPGHGNTEAFF.

The gene calls are TRBV5-4 and TRBJ2-1; 11 bases fit TRBD2. With 0 bases clipped from V and 1 base from J, the junction kept 9 bases outside the gene matches. Germline CDR1 reads SGHNT; CDR2 reads YYREEE (reference sequence). This CDR3 spans 19 amino acids. This chain's CDR3 is CASSLAASGGPSSYNEQFF. Written as DNA, the CDR3 is TGTGCCAGCAGCTTGGCAGCTAGCGGGGGGCCCAGTTCCTACAATGAGCAGTTCTTC. Full variable domain (rest looked up from reference TRBV5-4 and TRBJ2-1): ETGVTQSPTHLIKTRGQQVTLRCSSQSGHNTVSWYQQALGQGPQFIFQYYREEENGRGNFPPRFSGLQFPNYSSELNVNALELDDSALYLCASSLAASGGPSSYNEQFFGPGTRLTVL.

The chain employs TRBV5-1 and TRBJ2-7; D is possibly TRBD1 (8 bases). Germline V gene lookup returns CDR1 SGHRS and CDR2 YFSETQ. V lost 4 bases and J lost 2, with 16 bases in between. The CDR3 runs to 15 residues. DNA of the CDR3: TGCGCCAGCAGCCCCCGGACAGGGAGGGCCTACGAGCAGTACTTC. Translated: CASSPRTGRAYEQYF.

As DNA, the CDR3 is TGTGCCAGCAGTTTTACTAGCGGGAGGTCCGACAATGAGCAGTTCTTC. Protein: CASSFTSGRSDNEQFF. V is TRBV6-6 and J is TRBJ2-1; 12 bases are shared with TRBD2. Looked up from germline, CDR1 is MNHNY and CDR2 is SVGAGI (reference sequence). The J segment lost 5 bases and the V segment lost 4 bases, leaving 6 bases of the junction unmatched. The CDR3 consists of 16 residues.

V is TRBV28 and J is TRBJ2-5, with D perhaps being TRBD1 or TRBD2 (5 bases each). The V and J ends lost 6 bases and 13 bases respectively, with 15 bases between them. Germline CDR1 reads MDHEN; CDR2 reads SYDVKM. This CDR3 has 11 amino acids. The CDR3 loop is CASSPGTSMYF. For the CDR3, the DNA is TGTGCCAGCAGCCCCGGGACCTCCATGTACTTC.

This clone was seen only once. The chain links TRBV5-5 to TRBJ2-7; the D gene is possibly TRBD1 (7 bases). The V gene's germline CDR1 is SGHKS and CDR2 YYEKEE (reference sequence). The V gene lost 0 bases and the J gene lost 5 bases, with 9 bases spanning the gap. There are 13 residues in the CDR3. DNA for the CDR3: TGTGCCAGCAGCTTGGGCAGGGGGGACGAGCAGTACTTC. It specifies CASSLGRGDEQYF.